A single sample gave rise to the 12 T cell receptor beta chains below, sequenced in a study of T cells after yellow fever vaccination. A single record per CDR3 protein comes from TCRdb applying MiXCR to the 5' RACE reads. The data contain about 400,000 distinct CDR3 sequences, 6.2% of them singletons. Material: PBMCs, obtained 5 days after the yellow fever booster vaccination. The receptors here all came from a man between 25 and 39 years old who received the YFV17D yellow fever vaccine.

This clonotype showed up many times. The rearrangement joins TRBV9 to TRBJ2-3; possibly TRBD2 for D (6 bases). This CDR3 is built from 17 residues. Germline V gene data show CDR1 as SGDLS and CDR2 as YYNGEE. With 0 bases removed from V and 3 bases from J, the gap between germline ends came to 17 bases. The CDR3 DNA reads TGTGCCAGCAGCGTAGCTTTGGGCAGGAGGGGTACAGATACGCAGTATTTT. Translating it yields CASSVALGRRGTDTQYF.

This clonotype was seen a few times. The chain links TRBV20-1 to TRBJ2-3, with no clear D. CDR1 is DFQATT, CDR2 SNEGSKA, per germline (reference sequence). Trimming stripped 0 bases from V and 6 bases from J, with 13 bases between. This CDR3 is 14 amino acids long. CDR3 protein: CSARDHLPPDTQYF. The CDR3 DNA reads TGCAGTGCTAGAGATCACCTCCCTCCCGATACGCAGTATTTT.

The rearrangement joins TRBV12-3 or TRBV12-4 to TRBJ1-2; perhaps TRBD1 as D (5 bases). V was pared by 5 bases and J by 5 bases, with 12 bases between. This CDR3 is 13 amino acids long. The CDR3 DNA reads TGTGCCAGCAGTGGACACCCGACTTATGGCTACACCTTC. Translated, it gives CASSGHPTYGYTF.

Only a few counts were recorded for this clonotype. The chain couples TRBV10-3 to TRBJ2-1, with 8 bases matching TRBD2. The CDR3 spans 14 residues. Germline lookup yields CDR1 ENHRY and CDR2 SYGVKD. V trimming: 5 bases; J trimming: 2 bases; junction bases outside the gene matches: 2. The CDR3 protein is CAISRSGTYNEQFF. For the CDR3, the DNA is TGTGCCATCAGTCGTAGCGGGACCTACAATGAGCAGTTCTTC.

This chain joins TRBV7-9 and TRBJ2-1; D ambiguous. Trimming took 3 bases from V and 0 from J, leaving 12 bases between them. CDR3 length: 16 amino acids. Germline assignment: CDR1 SEHNR and CDR2 FQNEAQ (reference sequence). CDR3 bases: TGTGCCAGCAGCTTGCGGTTCGGATTCTCCTACAATGAGCAGTTCTTC. This encodes CASSLRFGFSYNEQFF.

This clonotype showed up just a few times. The genes are TRBV11-2 and TRBJ2-2; TRBD2 agrees at 10 bases. CDR1 is SGHAT and CDR2 is FQNNGV in the germline V gene. J gave up 4 bases and V 3 bases, and 8 bases lay outside the gene matches. The CDR3 extends over 17 amino acids. CDR3 region: CASSFSSGSPVTGELFF. CDR3 nucleotides: TGTGCCAGCAGCTTCTCTAGCGGGAGTCCTGTCACCGGGGAGCTGTTTTTT.

This clonotype was observed at least ten times. The chain links TRBV7-3 to TRBJ2-2; D possibly corresponds to TRBD2 (6 bases). Trimming took 5 bases from V and 3 from J, leaving 22 bases between them. The CDR3 consists of 18 residues. In germline, CDR1 is SGHTA, CDR2 FQGTGA. In DNA form, the CDR3 reads TGTGCCAGCAGCCGCCGGGGGTTTTCGGGGGTGGACACCGGGGAGCTGTTTTTT. Residues: CASSRRGFSGVDTGELFF.

This clonotype appeared a few times. The rearrangement uses TRBV10-3 and TRBJ2-6, with a possible D match to TRBD2 (6 bases). V shed 6 bases and J shed 5 bases, with 14 bases lying between them. CDR3 size: 15 residues. In germline, CDR1 is ENHRY, CDR2 SYGVKD. The CDR3 DNA reads as TGTGCCATCAGCCCGGGGGAGCCAAGGGCCAACGTCCTGACTTTC. Residues: CAISPGEPRANVLTF.

J is TRBJ2-7 and V is TRBV29-1; perhaps TRBD2 as D (6 bases). Germline-derived CDR1 and CDR2 are SQVTM and ANQGSEA. This CDR3 region has 14 residues. The germline V and J ends were trimmed by 2 bases and 2 bases, with 13 bases remaining between them. The CDR3 here is CSVERISGTYEQYF. The CDR3 DNA reads TGCAGCGTTGAAAGGATTAGCGGAACCTACGAGCAGTACTTC.

This clonotype occurred many times. The rearrangement links TRBV5-1 to TRBJ2-1; 8 bases are shared with TRBD2. The germline V gene has CDR1 SGHRS and CDR2 YFSETQ. Trimming cost V 0 bases and J 4 bases; bases outside gene matches: 6. This CDR3 region has 16 residues. CDR3 DNA: TGCGCCAGCAGCTTGGCCTCGGGAGGGCCTTACAATGAGCAGTTCTTC. Its protein product is CASSLASGGPYNEQFF.

CDR3: CASSQGTEQFF. The CDR3 nucleotides are TGTGCCAGCAGCCAAGGTACTGAGCAGTTCTTC. The chain links TRBV14 to TRBJ2-1; no clear D gene. Trimming took off 1 base at V and 9 bases at J, with 4 bases between the two ends. CDR1 is SGHDN and CDR2 is FVKESK in the germline V gene. The CDR3 loop spans 11 amino acids.

This clonotype came up a few times. This sequence joins TRBV7-9 and TRBJ2-1; tentatively, D is TRBD1 or TRBD2 (5 bases each). The V gene's germline CDR1 is SEHNR and CDR2 FQNEAQ (reference sequence). The V gene lost 7 bases and the J gene lost 0 bases, with 13 bases spanning the gap. This CDR3 has 15 residues. CDR3 in DNA: TGTGCCAGCACCTGGGGGTTCAGCTCCTACAATGAGCAGTTCTTC. Amino acids: CASTWGFSSYNEQFF.